This is a list of T cell receptor beta chains from one sample in a study of CD4+ T cells in melanoma. Data came from immunoSEQ multiplex PCR; TCRdb stores just in-frame clones and leaves some out. Counted here are about 9,600 clones, about 70% occurring once; the ten biggest clones make up 24%. Sequences were obtained from cells from a culture (not recorded whether cultured in vitro). These receptors all come from a human donor with melanoma. CDR3s include the opening cysteine and the closing phenylalanine or tryptophan. Fields, in order: D gene, V gene, J gene, clone size, CDR3 protein, CDR3 DNA. The D gene is left open where the match is weak. Where a row states a size, it is once, few, many or the class of an expanded clone; other rows omit it.

.	TRBV7-2	TRBJ1-1	.	CASSPSLLKANTEAFF	TGTGCCAGCAGCCCGAGTCTCCTTAAGGCGAACACTGAAGCTTTCTTT
.	TRBV23-1	TRBJ2-2	.	CASSHPRGSTNTGELFF	TGCGCCAGCAGTCACCCCCGGGGCTCTACGAACACCGGGGAGCTGTTTTTT
.	TRBV18	TRBJ1-3	once	CASSPTNSGNTIYF	TGTGCCAGCTCACCCACCAACTCTGGAAACACCATATATTTT
.	TRBV4-1	TRBJ1-2	.	CASSQAIWQMNYGYTF	TGCGCCAGCAGCCAAGCGATCTGGCAGATGAACTATGGCTACACCTTC
TRBD2	TRBV3-1/TRBV3-2	TRBJ2-2	.	CASSQGGRGGLNTGELFF	TGTGCCAGCAGCCAAGGAGGGCGCGGGGGGTTGAACACCGGGGAGCTGTTTTTT
.	TRBV2	TRBJ1-2	.	CASSPGWYGYTF	TGTGCCAGCAGTCCAGGGTGGTATGGCTACACCTTC
.	TRBV9	TRBJ1-1	.	CASSAGDSTGRAFF	TGTGCCAGCAGCGCGGGGGATTCAACAGGTCGGGCTTTCTTT
.	TRBV12-3/TRBV12-4	TRBJ1-2	.	CASSLRYGYGYTF	TGTGCCAGCAGTTTACGGTACGGCTATGGCTACACCTTC
TRBD2	TRBV5-1	TRBJ2-2	.	CASSFLAGGRVTGELFF	TGCGCCAGCAGCTTTCTAGCGGGGGGGCGTGTGACCGGGGAGCTGTTTTTT
.	TRBV6-4	TRBJ1-5	.	CASSTGRGNQPQHF	TGTGCCAGCTCGACGGGACGGGGCAATCAGCCCCAGCATTTT
.	TRBV5-4	TRBJ1-4	.	CASKVLGKNEKLFF	TGTGCCAGCAAGGTCTTAGGGAAAAATGAAAAACTGTTTTTT
TRBD2	TRBV7-9	TRBJ2-3	.	CASSSTLAVTQYF	TGTGCCAGCAGCTCCACACTAGCGGTGACGCAGTATTTT
TRBD2	TRBV11-2	TRBJ2-1	.	CASSPGLASYNEQFF	TGTGCCAGCAGCCCTGGACTAGCGTCCTACAATGAGCAGTTCTTC
.	TRBV7-8	TRBJ1-1	once	CASSQAQGSVNTEAFF	TGTGCCAGCAGTCAAGCCCAGGGAAGTGTGAACACTGAAGCTTTCTTT
.	TRBV6-6	TRBJ2-7	few	CASSYSGGPYEQYF	TGTGCCAGCAGTTACTCCGGGGGCCCCTACGAGCAGTACTTC
.	TRBV18	TRBJ1-3	.	CASSRGSPWSTIYF	TGTGCCAGCTCACGAGGCAGCCCCTGGAGCACCATATATTTT
.	TRBV18	TRBJ1-5	.	CASSPGGTHHQPQHF	TGTGCCAGCTCACCGGGGGGGACCCACCATCAGCCCCAGCATTTT
TRBD1	TRBV5-1	TRBJ2-1	.	CASSLNPGTGWTYNEQFF	TGCGCCAGCAGCCTGAACCCCGGGACAGGGTGGACCTACAATGAGCAGTTCTTC
TRBD1	TRBV2	TRBJ2-7	.	CATLGQDSYEQYF	TGTGCCACTTTAGGACAGGACTCCTACGAGCAGTACTTC
.	TRBV5-4	TRBJ2-7	.	CASSLRGAHYEQYF	TGTGCCAGCAGCTTGCGGGGGGCCCACTACGAGCAGTACTTC
.	TRBV14	TRBJ2-7	large	CASSHIPGGASEQYF	TGTGCCAGCAGCCATATTCCCGGCGGGGCCTCCGAGCAGTACTTC
.	TRBV7-2	TRBJ2-1	once	CASSFKGGGYNEQFF	TGTGCCAGCAGCTTTAAGGGGGGGGGATACAATGAGCAGTTCTTC
.	TRBV29-1	TRBJ2-7	.	CSVVHDSYEQYF	TGCAGCGTTGTACACGACAGTTACGAGCAGTACTTC
.	TRBV9	TRBJ1-2	.	CASSLRGGYTF	TGTGCCAGCAGCCTGCGGGGCGGCTACACCTTC
.	TRBV10-3	TRBJ2-3	.	CAIQEGGTDTQYF	TGTGCCATCCAGGAGGGGGGCACAGATACGCAGTATTTT
TRBD2	TRBV19	TRBJ2-4	.	CASSIGGKNIQYF	TGTGCCAGTAGTATCGGGGGGAAAAACATTCAGTACTTC
.	TRBV27	TRBJ2-5	.	CASSRKYQETQYF	TGTGCCAGCAGTCGAAAGTACCAAGAGACCCAGTACTTC
TRBD1	TRBV10-3	TRBJ1-1	.	CAISDQQGALTEAFF	TGTGCCATCAGTGACCAACAGGGGGCGCTCACTGAAGCTTTCTTT
TRBD2	TRBV13	TRBJ2-7	.	CASSLLADYSYEQYF	TGTGCCAGCAGCTTACTAGCGGATTACTCCTACGAGCAGTACTTC